A few counts support the clone carrying this T cell receptor beta chain. This specimen belongs to a study of tumor-infiltrating lymphocytes in primary liver carcinoma. The CDR3 covers 13 residues. Germline V CDR1 and CDR2: SGHTA, FQGTGA. The junction had 2 bases not matched to a gene; V was cut back by 4 bases and J by 6 bases. With about 470 ng total RNA as template and a constant-region primer, TCR beta cDNA was made. Three rounds of nested multiplex PCR with slightly modified ARM-PCR produced TCR beta libraries. The opening two PCR rounds, roughly 11 cycles each, paired TRBV1-TRBV30 forward primers with a C-beta reverse primer. From the multiplex PCR reads, TCRdb called clonotypes with MiXCR, one entry per CDR3 protein. The sample records some 40,000 distinct CDR3 sequences, more than 60% being singletons. From roughly 18-30 mg of unsorted bulk tissue, DNA and RNA were co-extracted together. All patients had surgically resected primary liver carcinoma.

The sample taken for sequencing was tumor-adjacent normal liver tissue. V is TRBV7-3 and J is TRBJ2-2; 7 nucleotides line up with TRBD1. This receptor was obtained from a man between 35 and 55 years old with primary liver carcinoma and hepatitis B virus infection. For the CDR3, the DNA is TGTGCCAGCAGCTCTGACAGGGCCGGGGAGCTGTTTTTT. Protein product: CASSSDRAGELFF.